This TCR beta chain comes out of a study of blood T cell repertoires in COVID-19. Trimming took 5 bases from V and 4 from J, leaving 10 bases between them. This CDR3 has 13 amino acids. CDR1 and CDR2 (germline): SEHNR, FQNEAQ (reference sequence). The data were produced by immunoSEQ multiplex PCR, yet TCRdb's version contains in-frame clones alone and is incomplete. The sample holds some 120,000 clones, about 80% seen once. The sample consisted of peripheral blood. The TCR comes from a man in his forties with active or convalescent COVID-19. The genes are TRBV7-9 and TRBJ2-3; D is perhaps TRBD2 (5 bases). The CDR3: CASSKTGADTQYF. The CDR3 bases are TGTGCCAGCAGCAAGACCGGGGCAGATACGCAGTATTTT.